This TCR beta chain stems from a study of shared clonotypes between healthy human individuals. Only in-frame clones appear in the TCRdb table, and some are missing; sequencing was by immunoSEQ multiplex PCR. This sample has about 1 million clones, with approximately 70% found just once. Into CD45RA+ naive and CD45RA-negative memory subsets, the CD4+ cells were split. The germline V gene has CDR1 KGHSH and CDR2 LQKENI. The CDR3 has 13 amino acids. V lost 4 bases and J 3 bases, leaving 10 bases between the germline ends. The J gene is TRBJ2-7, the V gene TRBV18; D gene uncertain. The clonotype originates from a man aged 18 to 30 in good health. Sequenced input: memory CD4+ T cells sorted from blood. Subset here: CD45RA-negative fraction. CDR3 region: CASSQTDRYEQYF. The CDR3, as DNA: TGTGCCAGCTCACAGACTGATCGCTACGAGCAGTACTTC.